Listed below are T cell receptor beta chains from one sample, sequenced in a study of T cell responses to AZD1222 COVID-19 vaccine. The assay was immunoSEQ multiplex PCR, and TCRdb's table has in-frame clones only and misses some. The sample records 50,000 to 55,000 clones, around 84% being singletons. Sequencing was performed on peripheral blood, taken on day 0 of AZD1222 vaccination. These receptors were taken from an adult in good health. CDR3s include the opening cysteine and the closing phenylalanine or tryptophan. A D gene is named only where the DNA matches it firmly. The listing skips clone size in some rows; elsewhere it reads once, few, many or a size class.

-,TRBV29-1,TRBJ2-7,-,CSVGRDWGYEQYF,TGCAGCGTTGGTCGGGACTGGGGTTACGAGCAGTACTTC
-,TRBV2,TRBJ2-2,-,CASSDLARATGELFF,TGTGCCAGCAGTGATTTAGCGAGAGCCACCGGGGAGCTGTTTTTT
-,TRBV7-2,TRBJ2-7,TRBD2,CASSLQTSGTYEQYF,TGTGCCAGCAGCTTACAGACTAGCGGTACCTACGAGCAGTACTTC
-,TRBV5-1,TRBJ1-1,-,CASSLGGGGTEAFF,TGCGCCAGCAGCTTGGGAGGGGGTGGCACTGAAGCTTTCTTT
once,TRBV2,TRBJ1-5,TRBD1,CASTGDSQPQHF,TGTGCCAGTACAGGGGACAGTCAGCCCCAGCATTTT
-,TRBV6-1,TRBJ1-2,-,CASSEHGSLRNPYGYTF,TGTGCCAGCAGTGAACACGGGTCGCTACGGAACCCGTATGGCTACACCTTC
-,TRBV12-3/TRBV12-4,TRBJ1-6,-,CASSLLGSPLHF,TGTGCCAGCAGTTTACTGGGTTCACCCCTCCACTTT
-,TRBV5-1,TRBJ1-4,-,CASRQGSTNEKLFF,TGCGCCAGCAGACAGGGTTCAACTAATGAAAAACTGTTTTTT
-,TRBV28,TRBJ2-3,TRBD2,CASSQSGLAGSTDTQYF,TGTGCCAGCAGTCAAAGCGGACTAGCGGGATCGACAGATACGCAGTATTTT
-,TRBV18,TRBJ1-5,-,CASSPDGDNQPQHF,TGTGCCAGCTCACCGGACGGAGACAATCAGCCCCAGCATTTT
-,TRBV5-1,TRBJ2-7,-,CASSLGSSDSYEQYF,TGCGCCAGCAGCTTGGGCTCTAGCGACTCCTACGAGCAGTACTTC
-,TRBV11-1,TRBJ2-7,-,CASSLSQRNYEQYF,TGTGCCAGCAGCTTATCTCAGCGTAACTACGAGCAGTACTTC
-,TRBV19,TRBJ2-7,-,CASSIESSYEQYF,TGTGCCAGTAGTATTGAGAGCTCCTACGAGCAGTACTTC
few,TRBV9,TRBJ2-1,TRBD2,CASSVFLADNEQFF,TGTGCCAGCAGCGTTTTCCTAGCGGACAATGAGCAGTTCTTC
-,TRBV20-1,TRBJ2-3,-,CSVARDTQYF,TGCAGTGTGGCAAGAGATACGCAGTATTTT
-,TRBV16,TRBJ2-7,-,CASSRQRDKYEQYF,TGTGCCAGCAGCCGCCAGCGGGACAAATACGAGCAGTACTTC
-,TRBV3-1/TRBV3-2,TRBJ1-1,-,CASSQDSAGLNTEAFF,TGTGCCAGCAGCCAAGACTCCGCAGGCCTAAACACTGAAGCTTTCTTT
-,TRBV5-8,TRBJ1-4,TRBD1,CASSRSTGIREKLFF,TGTGCCAGCAGTCGATCGACAGGGATAAGGGAAAAACTGTTTTTT
-,TRBV27,TRBJ1-5,-,CASSQIRGPQRGNQPQHF,TGTGCCAGCAGTCAAATCCGGGGCCCCCAACGAGGCAATCAGCCCCAGCATTTT
-,TRBV3-1/TRBV3-2,TRBJ2-1,TRBD2,CASSSLADNEQFF,TGTGCCAGCAGTTCCCTAGCGGACAATGAGCAGTTCTTC
-,TRBV7-2,TRBJ2-7,-,CASSLVTVSYEQYF,TGTGCCAGCAGCTTAGTTACCGTCTCCTACGAGCAGTACTTC
-,TRBV28,TRBJ2-7,TRBD1,CASSRPGQKYEQYF,TGTGCCAGCAGCAGACCGGGACAGAAATACGAGCAGTACTTC
-,TRBV5-8,TRBJ1-1,-,CASPSQGTGANTEAFF,TGTGCCAGCCCCTCACAGGGAACTGGCGCGAACACTGAAGCTTTCTTT
-,TRBV7-3,TRBJ2-7,TRBD2,CASSPGLASRSYEQYF,TGTGCCAGCAGCCCCGGACTAGCGTCCCGCTCCTACGAGCAGTACTTC
-,TRBV2,TRBJ1-1,TRBD1,CASSGGTGANTEAFF,TGTGCCAGCAGTGGGGGGACAGGGGCCAACACTGAAGCTTTCTTT
-,TRBV2,TRBJ1-5,-,CASRINQPQHF,TGTGCCAGCAGGATTAATCAGCCCCAGCATTTT
-,TRBV25-1,TRBJ1-6,TRBD1,CASSATGGQGAGSPLHF,TGTGCCAGCAGTGCCACAGGGGGACAGGGGGCAGGTTCACCCCTCCACTTT
few,TRBV6-2/TRBV6-3,TRBJ2-1,-,CASSYTGNEQFF,TGTGCCAGCAGTTACACGGGGAATGAGCAGTTCTTC
-,TRBV7-8,TRBJ2-1,TRBD2,CASSLGPSGLYNEQFF,TGTGCCAGCAGCTTAGGGCCTAGCGGCCTCTACAATGAGCAGTTCTTC
-,TRBV4-2,TRBJ2-3,TRBD2,CASSQVQAGETDTQYF,TGTGCCAGCAGCCAAGTTCAAGCGGGAGAAACAGATACGCAGTATTTT
few,TRBV5-1,TRBJ1-4,-,CASGWSSTNEKLFF,TGCGCCAGCGGGTGGAGCTCAACTAATGAAAAACTGTTTTTT
-,TRBV29-1,TRBJ1-5,-,CSVEGDPNSGQPQHF,TGCAGCGTTGAAGGGGATCCGAACTCGGGTCAGCCCCAGCATTTT
-,TRBV28,TRBJ1-1,-,CASKTTNTEAFF,TGTGCCAGCAAAACAACAAACACTGAAGCTTTCTTT
-,TRBV30,TRBJ2-1,-,CAWNQGSPSRGFF,TGTGCCTGGAATCAGGGCTCACCATCGAGGGGGTTCTTC
-,TRBV11-2,TRBJ2-3,-,CASSTRLGRLADTDTQYF,TGTGCCAGCAGCACTAGACTTGGCCGGCTAGCCGACACAGATACGCAGTATTTT
-,TRBV6-5,TRBJ2-3,-,CASSYLLTDTQYF,TGTGCCAGCAGTTACCTTCTCACAGATACGCAGTATTTT
-,TRBV7-8,TRBJ2-7,-,CASSLALVSYEQYF,TGTGCCAGCAGCTTAGCGCTCGTCTCCTACGAGCAGTACTTC
-,TRBV25-1,TRBJ1-3,TRBD1,CASRQTGENTIYF,TGTGCCAGCAGACAGACAGGGGAAAACACCATATATTTT
-,TRBV11-3,TRBJ1-2,-,CASSPPGALGGYTF,TGTGCCAGCAGCCCTCCAGGGGCCCTTGGAGGCTACACCTTC
-,TRBV19,TRBJ2-1,TRBD1,CASRDRAESNEQFF,TGTGCCAGTAGGGACAGGGCAGAGTCAAATGAGCAGTTCTTC